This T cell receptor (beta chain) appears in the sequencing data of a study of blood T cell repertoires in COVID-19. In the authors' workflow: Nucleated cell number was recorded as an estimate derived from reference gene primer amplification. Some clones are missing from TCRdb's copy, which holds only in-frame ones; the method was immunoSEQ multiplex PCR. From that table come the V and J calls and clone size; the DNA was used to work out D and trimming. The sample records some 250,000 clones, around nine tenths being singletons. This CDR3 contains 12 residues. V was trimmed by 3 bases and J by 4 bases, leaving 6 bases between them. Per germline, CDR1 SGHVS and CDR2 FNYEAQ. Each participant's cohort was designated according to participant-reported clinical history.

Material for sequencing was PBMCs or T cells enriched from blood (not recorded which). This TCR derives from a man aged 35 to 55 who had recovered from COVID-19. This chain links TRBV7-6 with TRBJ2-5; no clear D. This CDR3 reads CASSFFRETQYF. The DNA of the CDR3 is TGTGCCAGCAGCTTTTTCAGAGAGACCCAGTACTTC.